A selection of T cell receptor beta chains follows, all from one sample in a study of T-cell reconstitution after alpha-beta-depleted transplantation in children. TCRdb fed the PCR reads into MiXCR, producing one record per CDR3 protein. The data show about 610,000 distinct CDR3 sequences, with roughly a tenth seen just once and 4% held by the top ten. The input for sequencing was PBMCs from the stem cell graft donor, taken from the stem cell graft. These receptors were obtained from a human donor who donated a stem cell graft to a child with acute myeloid leukemia. The CDR3 runs from the conserved cysteine through the conserved F or W. Fields, in order: clone size, V gene, D gene, J gene, CDR3 protein, CDR3 DNA. A D gene is named only where the DNA matches it firmly. Only some rows state a clone size, as once, few, many or a class for expanded clones.

NA	TRBV20-1	TRBD2	TRBJ2-3	CSAKTGGPPLSDTQYF	TGCAGTGCTAAGACGGGAGGGCCTCCGCTCTCGGATACGCAGTATTTT
many	TRBV28	NA	TRBJ2-2	CASSPPAWGPDGELFF	TGTGCCAGCAGTCCTCCCGCGTGGGGGCCTGACGGGGAGCTGTTTTTT
NA	TRBV4-2	TRBD1	TRBJ1-2	CASSQDRQDRDYGYTF	TGTGCCAGCAGCCAAGATCGGCAGGACAGGGACTATGGCTACACCTTC
many	TRBV5-1	NA	TRBJ1-1	CASSLDSPNTEAFF	TGCGCCAGCAGCTTGGACAGCCCGAACACTGAAGCTTTCTTT
NA	TRBV5-1	TRBD1	TRBJ2-2	CASSPGGLVNTGELFF	TGCGCCAGCAGCCCAGGGGGCCTAGTTAACACCGGGGAGCTGTTTTTT
NA	TRBV10-3	TRBD2	TRBJ2-7	CAISTGTSGRVNEQYF	TGTGCCATCAGTACCGGGACTAGCGGGAGAGTCAACGAGCAGTACTTC
NA	TRBV3-1	TRBD1	TRBJ2-3	CASSQDGTGADTQYF	TGTGCCAGCAGCCAAGATGGGACAGGGGCAGATACGCAGTATTTT
NA	TRBV11-2	TRBD1	TRBJ2-3	CASRRGGASEMDTQYF	TGTGCCAGCAGGCGAGGGGGCGCGAGCGAAATGGATACGCAGTATTTT
many	TRBV7-9	TRBD1	TRBJ2-1	CASTTGDRGSDEQFF	TGTGCCAGCACCACGGGGGACAGGGGGTCCGATGAGCAGTTCTTC
NA	TRBV3-1	NA	TRBJ2-7	CASTDHGAGAYEQYF	TGTGCCAGCACCGACCACGGGGCAGGCGCTTACGAGCAGTACTTC
NA	TRBV30	TRBD1	TRBJ1-4	CAWSLGQDVEKLFF	TGTGCCTGGAGTCTTGGACAGGATGTTGAAAAACTGTTTTTT
once	TRBV7-3	NA	TRBJ2-7	CASSLTPGVEQYF	TGTGCCAGCAGCTTAACCCCAGGGGTCGAGCAGTACTTC
NA	TRBV6-2/TRBV6-3	TRBD2	TRBJ2-2	CASTIRASGRERLFF	TGTGCCAGCACCATAAGGGCTAGCGGGAGAGAAAGGCTGTTTTTT
NA	TRBV9	NA	TRBJ2-7	CASSVVRGRNEQYF	TGTGCCAGCAGCGTAGTCAGGGGTAGGAACGAGCAGTACTTC
few	TRBV14	NA	TRBJ2-5	CASSQDNVGETQYF	TGTGCCAGCAGCCAAGATAATGTGGGGGAGACCCAGTACTTC
NA	TRBV7-3	NA	TRBJ2-2	CASSLGLGRGANTGELFF	TGTGCCAGCAGCTTGGGGCTAGGTCGGGGAGCGAACACCGGGGAGCTGTTTTTT
few	TRBV14	NA	TRBJ1-1	CASSLRPATEAFF	TGTGCCAGCAGCCTACGACCGGCGACTGAAGCTTTCTTT
many	TRBV7-2	TRBD1	TRBJ1-6	CASSPTGTGGRPLHF	TGTGCCAGCAGTCCGACCGGGACAGGGGGTAGACCCCTCCACTTT
few	TRBV11-2	TRBD2	TRBJ2-1	CASSSEWAGVFF	TGTGCCAGCAGCTCAGAGTGGGCGGGAGTCTTCTTC
many	TRBV5-1	NA	TRBJ2-3	CASSLPKGTSTDTQYF	TGCGCCAGCAGCTTACCGAAAGGGACTAGCACAGATACGCAGTATTTT
NA	TRBV30	NA	TRBJ1-4	CACLLRDGGEKLFF	TGTGCCTGCTTATTAAGGGACGGTGGTGAAAAACTGTTTTTT
many	TRBV7-3	NA	TRBJ2-1	CASSLYPDEQFF	TGTGCCAGCAGCTTATACCCCGATGAGCAGTTCTTC
many	TRBV10-3	NA	TRBJ2-3	CAIGGGSTDTQYF	TGTGCCATCGGGGGCGGGAGCACAGATACGCAGTATTTT
many	TRBV25-1	NA	TRBJ2-5	CASTPGQEETQYF	TGTGCCAGCACCCCCGGGCAGGAGGAGACCCAGTACTTC
NA	TRBV20-1	NA	TRBJ2-3	CSARRDGPDTQYF	TGCAGTGCAAGGCGGGATGGTCCAGATACGCAGTATTTT
many	TRBV10-3	NA	TRBJ2-7	CAISGNLGEQYF	TGTGCCATCAGTGGGAATTTGGGCGAGCAGTACTTC
few	TRBV12-3/TRBV12-4	NA	TRBJ1-1	CASSLVGGPSNTEAFF	TGTGCCAGCAGTTTGGTAGGGGGGCCTTCGAACACTGAAGCTTTCTTT
NA	TRBV20-1	TRBD2	TRBJ2-1	CSARETSGKFGSYNEQFF	TGCAGTGCTAGAGAAACTAGCGGGAAGTTTGGCTCCTACAATGAGCAGTTCTTC